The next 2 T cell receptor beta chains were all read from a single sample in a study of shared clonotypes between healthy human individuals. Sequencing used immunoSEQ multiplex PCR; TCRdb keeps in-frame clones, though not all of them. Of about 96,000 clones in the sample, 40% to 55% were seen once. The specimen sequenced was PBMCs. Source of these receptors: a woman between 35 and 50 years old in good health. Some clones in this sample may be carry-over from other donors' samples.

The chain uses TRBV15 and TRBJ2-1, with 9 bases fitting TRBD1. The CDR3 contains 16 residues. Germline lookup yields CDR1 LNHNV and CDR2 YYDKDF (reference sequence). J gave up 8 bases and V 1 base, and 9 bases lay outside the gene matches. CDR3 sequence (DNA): TGTGCCACCAGCAGAGGGGATGGGACAGGGTTGGATGAGCAGTTCTTC. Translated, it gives CATSRGDGTGLDEQFF.

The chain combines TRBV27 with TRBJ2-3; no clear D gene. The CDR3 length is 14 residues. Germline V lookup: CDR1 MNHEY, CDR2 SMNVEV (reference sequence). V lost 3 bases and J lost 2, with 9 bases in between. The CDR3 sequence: CASSFGGNTDTQYF. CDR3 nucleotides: TGTGCCAGCAGTTTTGGTGGGAACACAGATACGCAGTATTTT.